Described below is a single T cell receptor (beta chain) sequence and its context. The protocol was immunoSEQ multiplex PCR, while the TCRdb copy is restricted to in-frame clones and leaves out a portion. Counted here are a few hundred thousand clones, under 90% occurring once; the ten biggest clones make up around 7%. The data originate from a study of Ad26.COV2.S vaccination and SARS-CoV-2 variants. CDR3 length equals 14 residues. Germline lookup yields CDR1 GTSNPN and CDR2 SVGIG (reference sequence). The V and J ends lost 3 bases and 1 base respectively, with 12 bases between them. Treatment in this sample: about 20 received Ad26.COV2.S at low or high dose, single or two shots; about 5 received placebo; per-sample allocation not given. Collection of the samples took place on day 63 after the first injection of vaccine or placebo.

The chain combines TRBV30 with TRBJ1-1; no definite D call. This TCR came from a person aged 18 to 59 who received the Ad26.COV2.S COVID-19 vaccine or a placebo. Sequencing was performed on peripheral blood, taken in a trial of Ad26.COV2.S vaccine versus placebo. The CDR3 coding sequence is TGTGCCTGGAGGAAAGGGTCATGGAACACTGAAGCTTTCTTT. Protein product: CAWRKGSWNTEAFF.